This TCR beta chain was profiled in a study of tumor T cells in aggressive B-cell lymphoma (dated 2017 in TCRdb). Worth noting for this clone: Its antigen is not yet known. There are no base qualities to consult, and no much larger clone falls within one base.

The library was produced with the immunoSEQ multiplex PCR assay. In its TCRdb copy, this immuneACCESS table keeps in-frame sequences only and misses some clones. Where compared with another copy, unresolved V genes explain less than half of these, and the others have no known cause. This sample comprises fewer than 7,000 clones, about 88% of them detected only once. The ten largest clones represent 2.5% to 3.5% of the sample. The CDR3 has 15 amino acids, counting the end cysteine and phenylalanine. The sequence is cut down to CDR3 DNA, 45 bases in frame from base 1. CDR1 and CDR2 are read off the germline V gene as LGHNA and YSLEER. The junction shows trimming of 0 bases on V and 4 bases on J, plus 10 bases between the germline ends.

The V gene is TRBV4-3 and the J gene is TRBJ1-3; the D gene assignment is ambiguous. Sample: tumor tissue. This TCR derives from an adult with diffuse large B cell lymphoma. The sequenced DNA is TGCGCCAGCAGCCAAGAAATGGGCCCAGGAAACACCATATATTTT. It specifies CASSQEMGPGNTIYF.